This TCR beta chain was identified during a study of shared clonotypes between healthy human individuals. Genomic DNA belonging to each subset was distributed in equal measure over several immunoSEQ plates. Sequenced by immunoSEQ multiplex PCR; TCRdb stores in-frame clones only, minus some. The sample consists of 2 million to 2.5 million clones, about 93% of them appearing once. The study's findings and limits: Clonotypes shared by all four sorted-subset donors had higher generation probabilities than non-shared clonotypes. When naive CD4 clonotypes were compared across a few donors, about 5% were shared.

V shed 3 bases and J 7 bases; nucleotides not matched to a gene: 11. There are 15 residues in the CDR3. Per the germline V gene, CDR1 is LNHDA and CDR2 is SQIVND (reference sequence). Worth noting for this clone: Its antigen remains unknown.

Terminally differentiated effector memory CD45RA+ cells were excluded by CCR7 positive selection of CD45RO-negative cells. All of the donors resided in Nashville, Tennessee, and each was a Caucasian adult. The TCR originated in a man aged 18 to 35 in good health. Some clones in this sample may be carry-over from other donors' samples. The chain recombines TRBV19 with TRBJ1-1; 7 bases fit TRBD1. The sample was naive CD8+ T cells from PBMCs. In nucleotides, the CDR3 is TGTGCCAGTAGTATCGGGAGGGGGCTCAATTTTGAAGCTTTCTTT. This sequence encodes CASSIGRGLNFEAFF.